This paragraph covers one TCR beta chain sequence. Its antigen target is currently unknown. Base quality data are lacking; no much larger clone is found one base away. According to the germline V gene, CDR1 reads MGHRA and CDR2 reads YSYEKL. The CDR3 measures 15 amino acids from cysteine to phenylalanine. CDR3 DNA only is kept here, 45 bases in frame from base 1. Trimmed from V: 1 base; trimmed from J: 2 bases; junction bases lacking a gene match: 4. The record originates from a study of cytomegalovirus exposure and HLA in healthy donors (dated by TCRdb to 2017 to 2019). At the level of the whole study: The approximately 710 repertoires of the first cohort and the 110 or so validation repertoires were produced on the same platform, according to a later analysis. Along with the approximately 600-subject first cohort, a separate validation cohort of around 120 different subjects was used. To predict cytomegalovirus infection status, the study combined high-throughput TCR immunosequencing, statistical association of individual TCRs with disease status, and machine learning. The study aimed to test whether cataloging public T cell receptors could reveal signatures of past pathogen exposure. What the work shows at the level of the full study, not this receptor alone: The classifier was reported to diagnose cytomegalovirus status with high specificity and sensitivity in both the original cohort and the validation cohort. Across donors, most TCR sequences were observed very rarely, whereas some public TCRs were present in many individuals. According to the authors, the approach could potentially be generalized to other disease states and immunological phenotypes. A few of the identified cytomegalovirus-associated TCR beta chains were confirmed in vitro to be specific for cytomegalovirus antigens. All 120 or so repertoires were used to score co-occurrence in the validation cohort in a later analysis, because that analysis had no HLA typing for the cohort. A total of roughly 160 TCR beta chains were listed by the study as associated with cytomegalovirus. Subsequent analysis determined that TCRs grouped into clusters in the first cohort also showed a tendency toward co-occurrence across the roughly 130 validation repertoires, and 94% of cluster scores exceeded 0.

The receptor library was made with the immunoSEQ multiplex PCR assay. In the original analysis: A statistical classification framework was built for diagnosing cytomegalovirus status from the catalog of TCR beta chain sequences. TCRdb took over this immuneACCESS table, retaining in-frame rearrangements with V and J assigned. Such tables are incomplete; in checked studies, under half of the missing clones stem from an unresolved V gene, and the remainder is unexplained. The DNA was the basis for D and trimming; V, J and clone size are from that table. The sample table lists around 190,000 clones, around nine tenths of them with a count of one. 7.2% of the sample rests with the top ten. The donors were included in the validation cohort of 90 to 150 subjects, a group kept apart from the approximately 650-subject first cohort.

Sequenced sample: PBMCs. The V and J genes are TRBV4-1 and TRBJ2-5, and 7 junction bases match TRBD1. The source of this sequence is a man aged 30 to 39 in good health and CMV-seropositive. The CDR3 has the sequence CASSQAGTAQETQYF. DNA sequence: TGCGCCAGCAGCCAAGCGGGGACAGCTCAAGAGACCCAGTACTTC.